The 32 T cell receptor beta chains presented below share a single source sample, sequenced in a study of siplizumab effects on memory and regulatory T cells. Using immunoSEQ multiplex PCR, the repertoire was profiled, and TCRdb retains in-frame clones only, with some absent. The sample has around 94,000 clones; 80% to 95% are singletons. Sequenced material: CD4+ T cells sorted from blood. These receptors were obtained from a human donor in good health.

This clone was found a few times. This same CDR3 is encoded by further DNA sequences in the sample. The chain links TRBV5-1 to TRBJ2-7, with TRBD2 matching 9 bases. Germline CDR1 reads SGHRS; CDR2 reads YFSETQ. The J segment lost 3 bases and the V segment lost 4 bases, leaving 5 bases of the junction unmatched. The CDR3 totals 14 residues. CDR3 nucleotide sequence: TGCGCCAGCAGCCCCGGGACTAGCAGCTACGAGCAGTACTTC. This encodes CASSPGTSSYEQYF.

CDR3 DNA: TGTGCCAGCAGTTTTGTTCAAAGCCATGGCTACACCTTC. Translation: CASSFVQSHGYTF. This chain links TRBV28 with TRBJ1-2, with no clear D. Germline CDR1 MDHEN, CDR2 SYDVKM. V lost 3 bases, J lost 6 bases, and 11 bases lay in between. CDR3 length: 13 amino acids.

This rearrangement joins TRBV5-1 to TRBJ2-5, with TRBD2 as a possible D gene (6 bases). Looked up from germline, CDR1 is SGHRS and CDR2 is YFSETQ. V was pared by 0 bases and J by 4 bases, with 13 bases between. This CDR3 has 15 residues. CDR3 nucleotides: TGCGCCAGCAGCTTGGCCGGGGGAATAGGAGAGACCCAGTACTTC. Translating it yields CASSLAGGIGETQYF.

This clone has just a few counts. The chain is built from TRBV29-1 and TRBJ2-3; TRBD2 matches 7 bases. Germline CDR1 SQVTM, CDR2 ANQGSEA. The ends lost 4 bases at V and 8 bases at J; junction bases unmatched: 6. This CDR3 has 12 residues. CDR3 bases: TGCAGCGTTGGCGGGAGTCTTGCTACGCAGTATTTT. The encoded protein is CSVGGSLATQYF.

In nucleotides, the CDR3 is TGTGCCAGCAGCTTGGGTCGGACAGGGGTCCTTGGCTACACCTTC. It translates to CASSLGRTGVLGYTF. The chain couples TRBV5-8 to TRBJ1-2; 9 bases align to TRBD1. With V trimmed by 0 bases and J by 7 bases, 7 bases remained unmatched. Germline V gives CDR1 SGHTS, CDR2 YDEGEE. This CDR3 region has 15 residues.

The genes are TRBV6-1 and TRBJ2-7; D remains ambiguous. CDR1 and CDR2 (germline): MNHNS, SASEGT. The V and J ends lost 3 bases and 7 bases respectively, with 10 bases between them. CDR3 length: 12 amino acids. CDR3 residues: CASSDEVREQYF. In DNA, the CDR3 is TGTGCCAGCAGTGATGAGGTGCGGGAGCAGTACTTC.

The chain couples TRBV9 to TRBJ1-2, with D hard to call. CDR3 length: 12 amino acids. Trimming stripped 4 bases from V and 3 bases from J, with 7 bases between. The germline V gene encodes CDR1 SGDLS and CDR2 YYNGEE. CDR3 region: CASSPLHYGYTF. CDR3 sequence (DNA): TGTGCCAGCAGCCCCCTCCACTATGGCTACACCTTC.

The chain has TRBV5-1 and TRBJ1-2; no reliable D call. Per the germline V gene, CDR1 is SGHRS and CDR2 is YFSETQ. V was pared by 1 base and J by 6 bases, with 10 bases between. The CDR3 totals 13 residues. CDR3 in amino acids: CASSLRSRDGYTF. CDR3 in DNA: TGCGCCAGCAGCTTGCGGAGTAGGGATGGCTACACCTTC.

The V gene is TRBV28, the J gene TRBJ1-1; D remains unclear. This CDR3 has 13 amino acids. V shed 3 bases and J shed 4 bases, with 9 bases lying between them. CDR1 and CDR2 from the germline V gene are MDHEN and SYDVKM. The CDR3 DNA is TGTGCCAGCAGTTTTCCGGGTCTCACTGAAGCTTTCTTT. Residues: CASSFPGLTEAFF.

The rearrangement uses TRBV7-9 and TRBJ1-2; tentatively, D is TRBD1 (6 bases). Trimming left V 10 bases short and J 2 bases short, with 20 bases between. The CDR3 runs to 15 residues. The germline V gene has CDR1 SEHNR and CDR2 FQNEAQ (reference sequence). The CDR3 DNA is TGTGCCACCGACCGGGGGGCTGCACAAAACTATGGCTACACCTTC. Its protein product is CATDRGAAQNYGYTF.

The rearrangement uses TRBV7-2 and TRBJ1-5; D gene ambiguous. CDR3 length: 12 amino acids. V was cut by 5 bases and J by 5 bases, with 7 bases left in between. Per the germline V gene, CDR1 is SGHTA and CDR2 is FQGNSA. CDR3 region: CASSVGHQPQHF. The CDR3 region has the DNA TGTGCCAGCAGCGTCGGGCATCAGCCCCAGCATTTT.

The V call is TRBV27, the J call TRBJ2-1, with TRBD2 identical over 8 bases. The V and J ends lost 4 bases and 3 bases, in that order; junction bases with no gene match: 5. The CDR3 covers 15 residues. CDR1 is MNHEY, CDR2 SMNVEV, per germline (reference sequence). The CDR3: CASSYSGTLYNEQFF. Written as DNA, the CDR3 is TGTGCCAGCAGTTATAGCGGGACCCTCTACAATGAGCAGTTCTTC.

The V gene is TRBV18, the J gene TRBJ1-1; 7 nucleotides match TRBD1. Germline CDR1 KGHSH, CDR2 LQKENI. This CDR3 is built from 16 residues. After removal of 3 bases from V and 1 base from J, the junction contained 8 bases not matched to a gene. The CDR3 DNA follows: TGTGCCAGCTCACCCAGGAATCACAGGGGGAACACTGAAGCTTTCTTT. Translation: CASSPRNHRGNTEAFF.

This clone appeared once. The J gene is TRBJ1-1, the V gene TRBV6-1; D is unclear. Deletions cut 9 bases from V and 7 bases from J, with 15 bases between. The germline gives CDR1 MNHNS, CDR2 SASEGT. This CDR3 contains 12 residues. The CDR3 loop reads CASSRFRSEAFF. The DNA of the CDR3 is TGTGCCAGTTCCCGCTTTCGGAGTGAAGCTTTCTTT.

The rearrangement links TRBV5-6 to TRBJ2-5; the D gene could be TRBD1 or TRBD2 (5 bases each). The CDR3 extends over 14 amino acids. With 4 bases removed from V and 3 bases from J, the gap between germline ends came to 13 bases. Germline CDR1 reads SGHDT; CDR2 reads YYEEEE. This chain's CDR3 is CASSPGPREETQYF. The CDR3 DNA reads TGTGCCAGCAGCCCGGGACCACGGGAAGAGACCCAGTACTTC.

This sequence joins TRBV7-2 and TRBJ2-4; no reliable D call. The CDR3 is 13 amino acids. V was shortened by 4 bases and J by 5 bases, with 9 bases between the two germline ends. Germline V CDR1 and CDR2: SGHTA, FQGNSA. The CDR3 DNA reads TGTGCCAGCAGCTATGGGTCCCAAAACATTCAGTACTTC. Amino acid sequence: CASSYGSQNIQYF.

The chain has TRBV19 and TRBJ2-7, with D tentatively TRBD2 (6 bases). CDR1 and CDR2 from the germline V gene are LNHDA and SQIVND (reference sequence). The CDR3 consists of 15 residues. V shed 6 bases and J shed 1 base, with 16 bases lying between them. The CDR3 sequence is CASRRTGTQSYEQYF. The CDR3 region has the DNA TGTGCCAGTAGGCGCACTGGGACTCAATCCTACGAGCAGTACTTC.

The chain has TRBV4-2 and TRBJ2-2, with TRBD2 identical over 9 bases. The CDR3 is 16 amino acids. Trimming removed 5 bases from V and 2 bases from J; junction bases left unmatched: 6. The germline gives CDR1 LGHNA, CDR2 YNFKEQ. The CDR3 loop is CASSGRLAVNTGELFF. The CDR3 coding sequence is TGTGCCAGCAGCGGAAGACTAGCGGTTAACACCGGGGAGCTGTTTTTT.

The rearrangement joins TRBV7-2 to TRBJ2-7; D remains unclear. The CDR3 runs 13 residues. Germline CDR1 and CDR2: SGHTA and FQGNSA. V was shortened by 1 base and J by 5 bases, with 9 bases between the two germline ends. The CDR3 spells CASSLVGLDEQYF. CDR3 in DNA: TGTGCCAGCAGCTTAGTCGGGTTGGACGAGCAGTACTTC.

The chain employs TRBV6-5 and TRBJ2-2; D gene uncertain. Trimming took 4 bases from V and 1 from J, leaving 1 base between them. CDR1 is MNHEY, CDR2 SVGAGI, per germline. The CDR3 runs to 12 residues. The CDR3 protein is CASSWNTGELFF. Here the CDR3 DNA reads TGTGCCAGCAGTTGGAACACCGGGGAGCTGTTTTTT.

The rearrangement joins TRBV30 to TRBJ1-6; the match to TRBD1 covers 8 bases. CDR3 size: 15 residues. Germline CDR1 GTSNPN, CDR2 SVGIG (reference sequence). The J segment lost 7 bases and the V segment lost 3 bases, leaving 8 bases of the junction unmatched. The CDR3 spells CAWSSGQGLNSPLHF. The CDR3 nucleotides are TGTGCCTGGAGCTCAGGACAGGGCCTAAATTCACCCCTCCACTTT.

This rearrangement joins TRBV2 to TRBJ1-1; no clear D gene. In germline, CDR1 is SNHLY, CDR2 FYNNEI. V gave up 6 bases and J gave up 0 bases, with 8 bases separating them. This CDR3 comprises 13 residues. The CDR3 DNA is TGTGCCAGCAGGTCCGAAGTGAACACTGAAGCTTTCTTT. This gives the protein CASRSEVNTEAFF.

V and J are TRBV27 and TRBJ2-2, with 9 nucleotides matching TRBD2. CDR1 and CDR2 (germline): MNHEY, SMNVEV (reference sequence). Unmatched junction bases numbered 16, after V lost 4 bases and J lost 4 bases. This CDR3 has 19 residues. The CDR3 DNA reads TGTGCCAGCAGTTCGTCCCACTTTAGCGGGAGCTCGGCCACCGGGGAGCTGTTTTTT. Protein: CASSSSHFSGSSATGELFF.

This sequence joins TRBV10-1 and TRBJ1-1; the D gene is possibly TRBD1 (5 bases). V lost 6 bases to trimming and J lost 1 base, with 15 bases between them. Germline CDR1 is WNHNN and CDR2 is SYGVQD (reference sequence). There are 15 residues in the CDR3. CDR3: CASSPTAGTNTEAFF. Written as DNA, the CDR3 is TGCGCCAGCAGCCCTACCGCCGGGACGAACACTGAAGCTTTCTTT.

This chain links TRBV7-8 with TRBJ1-1; 12 nucleotides align to TRBD1. Losses at the gene ends were 5 bases for V and 4 bases for J; bases not matched to a gene: 17. The length of the CDR3 is 19 residues. Germline lookup yields CDR1 SGHVS and CDR2 FQNEAQ. This CDR3 reads CASSPMAGTGGAKGTEAFF. In nucleotides, the CDR3 is TGTGCCAGCAGCCCCATGGCGGGGACAGGGGGCGCAAAGGGCACTGAAGCTTTCTTT.

V is TRBV19 and J is TRBJ2-1; 7 nucleotides line up with TRBD1. The CDR3 is 15 residues long. With 8 bases clipped from V and 0 bases from J, the junction kept 7 bases outside the gene matches. The germline V gene encodes CDR1 LNHDA and CDR2 SQIVND (reference sequence). The CDR3 region has the DNA TGTGCCAGTCGCCCGGACAGGAGCTCCTACAATGAGCAGTTCTTC. Protein sequence: CASRPDRSSYNEQFF.

The chain joins TRBV7-6 to TRBJ2-1; D is perhaps TRBD1 or TRBD2 (5 bases each). Between the trimmed V and J ends, which lost 0 bases and 7 bases, there was a span of 13 bases. The CDR3 runs 15 residues. In germline, CDR1 is SGHVS, CDR2 FNYEAQ. The chain's CDR3 is CASSLAPAGGNEQFF. CDR3 bases: TGTGCCAGCAGCTTAGCGCCCGCTGGGGGAAATGAGCAGTTCTTC.

In DNA, the CDR3 is TGTGCCAGCAGTTTCCTTTGGCTATCTACCGGGGAGCTGTTTTTT. Protein product: CASSFLWLSTGELFF. V is TRBV28 and J is TRBJ2-2; D is unresolved. CDR1 and CDR2 (germline): MDHEN, SYDVKM. Between the trimmed V and J ends, which lost 3 bases and 5 bases, there was a span of 13 bases. This CDR3 has 15 residues. Full variable domain (rest looked up from reference TRBV28 and TRBJ2-2): DVKVTQSSRYLVKRTGEKVFLECVQDMDHENMFWYRQDPGLGLRLIYFSYDVKMKEKGDIPEGYSVSREKKERFSLILESASTNQTSMYLCASSFLWLSTGELFFGEGSRLTVL.

V is TRBV19 and J is TRBJ1-1; D gene unclear. CDR1 and CDR2 (germline): LNHDA, SQIVND (reference sequence). Trimming left V 8 bases short and J 2 bases short, with 12 bases between. The CDR3 totals 13 residues. Written as DNA, the CDR3 is TGTGCCAGTCGTAAGCTGGTTAACACTGAAGCTTTCTTT. Encoded protein: CASRKLVNTEAFF.

This sequence joins TRBV28 and TRBJ1-4; D is possibly TRBD1 (5 bases). V was cut by 6 bases and J by 2 bases, with 7 bases left in between. Germline loops: CDR1 MDHEN, CDR2 SYDVKM. The CDR3 is 13 residues long. CDR3 sequence (DNA): TGTGCCAGCAGAGGGGTGACTAATGAAAAACTGTTTTTT. This encodes CASRGVTNEKLFF.

This rearrangement joins TRBV19 to TRBJ1-5; no clear D gene. Germline V gene data show CDR1 as LNHDA and CDR2 as SQIVND (reference sequence). V gave up 5 bases and J gave up 1 base, with 12 bases separating them. The CDR3 contains 15 residues. The CDR3 sequence: CASSAEVWSNQPQHF. The CDR3 region has the DNA TGTGCCAGTAGTGCTGAGGTGTGGAGCAATCAGCCCCAGCATTTT.

The CDR3 here is CASFLLAGDQETQYF. In nucleotides, the CDR3 is TGTGCCAGCTTCCTGCTAGCGGGAGATCAAGAGACCCAGTACTTC. The gene calls are TRBV5-5 and TRBJ2-5; TRBD2 agrees at 10 bases. The V gene end was trimmed by 7 bases and the J gene end by 2 bases; junction bases not matched to a gene: 8. Germline V gives CDR1 SGHKS, CDR2 YYEKEE (reference sequence). CDR3 length: 15 amino acids.